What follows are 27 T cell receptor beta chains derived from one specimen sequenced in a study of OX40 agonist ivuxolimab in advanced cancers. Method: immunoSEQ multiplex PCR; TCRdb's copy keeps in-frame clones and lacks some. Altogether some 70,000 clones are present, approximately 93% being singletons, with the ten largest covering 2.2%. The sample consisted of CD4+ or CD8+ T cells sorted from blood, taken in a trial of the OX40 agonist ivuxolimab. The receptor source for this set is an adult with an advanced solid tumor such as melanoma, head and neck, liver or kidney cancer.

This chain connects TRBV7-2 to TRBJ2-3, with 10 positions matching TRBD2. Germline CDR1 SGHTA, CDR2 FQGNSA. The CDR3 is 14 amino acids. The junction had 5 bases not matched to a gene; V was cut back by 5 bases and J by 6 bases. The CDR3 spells CASSQAGGPDTQYF. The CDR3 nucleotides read TGTGCCAGCAGCCAAGCGGGGGGGCCGGATACGCAGTATTTT.

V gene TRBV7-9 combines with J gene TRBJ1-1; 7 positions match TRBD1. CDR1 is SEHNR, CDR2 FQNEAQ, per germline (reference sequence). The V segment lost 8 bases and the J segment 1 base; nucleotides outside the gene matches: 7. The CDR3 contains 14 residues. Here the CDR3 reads CASDGTDWNTEAFF. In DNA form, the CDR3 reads TGTGCCAGCGACGGGACAGACTGGAACACTGAAGCTTTCTTT.

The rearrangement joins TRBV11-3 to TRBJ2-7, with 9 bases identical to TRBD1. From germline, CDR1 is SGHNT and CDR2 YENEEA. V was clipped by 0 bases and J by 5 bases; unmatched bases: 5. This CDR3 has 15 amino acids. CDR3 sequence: CASSLDSGQGHEQYF. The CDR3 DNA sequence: TGTGCCAGCAGCTTAGACTCGGGACAGGGCCACGAGCAGTACTTC.

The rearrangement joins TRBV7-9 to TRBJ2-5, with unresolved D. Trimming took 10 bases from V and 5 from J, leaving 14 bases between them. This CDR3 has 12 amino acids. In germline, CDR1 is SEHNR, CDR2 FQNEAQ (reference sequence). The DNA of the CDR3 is TGTGCCACCTCTAGGCTGGGGGAGACCCAGTACTTC. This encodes CATSRLGETQYF.

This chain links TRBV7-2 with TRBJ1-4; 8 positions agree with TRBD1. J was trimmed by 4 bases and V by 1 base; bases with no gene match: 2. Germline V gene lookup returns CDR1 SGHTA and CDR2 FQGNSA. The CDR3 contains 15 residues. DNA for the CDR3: TGTGCCAGCAGCTTAGGGACAGGGTTTAATGAAAAACTGTTTTTT. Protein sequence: CASSLGTGFNEKLFF.

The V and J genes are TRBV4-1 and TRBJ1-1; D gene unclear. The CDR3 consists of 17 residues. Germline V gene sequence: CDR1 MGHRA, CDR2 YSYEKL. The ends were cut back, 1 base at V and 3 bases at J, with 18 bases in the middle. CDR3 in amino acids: CASSQGGFRALDTEAFF. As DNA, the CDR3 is TGCGCCAGCAGCCAAGGTGGGTTCCGGGCGTTAGACACTGAAGCTTTCTTT.

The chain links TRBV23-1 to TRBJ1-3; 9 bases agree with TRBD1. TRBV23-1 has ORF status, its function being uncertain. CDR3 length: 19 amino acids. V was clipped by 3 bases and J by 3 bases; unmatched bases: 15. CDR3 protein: CASSHHSGTGRWGGNTIYF. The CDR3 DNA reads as TGCGCCAGCAGTCATCACTCCGGGACAGGGCGTTGGGGTGGAAACACCATATATTTT.

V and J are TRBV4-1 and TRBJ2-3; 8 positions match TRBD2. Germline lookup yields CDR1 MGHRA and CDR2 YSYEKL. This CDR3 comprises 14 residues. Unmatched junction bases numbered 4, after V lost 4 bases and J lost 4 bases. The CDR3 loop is CASSPGGAADTQYF. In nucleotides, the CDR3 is TGCGCCAGCAGCCCGGGGGGGGCAGCAGATACGCAGTATTTT.

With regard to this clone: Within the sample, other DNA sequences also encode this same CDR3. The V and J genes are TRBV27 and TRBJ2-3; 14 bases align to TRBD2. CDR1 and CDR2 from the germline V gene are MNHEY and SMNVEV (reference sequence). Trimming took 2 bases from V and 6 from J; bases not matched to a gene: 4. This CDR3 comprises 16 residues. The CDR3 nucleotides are TGTGCCAGCAGTTTAGGGACTAGCGGGAGAGGGGATACGCAGTATTTT. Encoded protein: CASSLGTSGRGDTQYF.

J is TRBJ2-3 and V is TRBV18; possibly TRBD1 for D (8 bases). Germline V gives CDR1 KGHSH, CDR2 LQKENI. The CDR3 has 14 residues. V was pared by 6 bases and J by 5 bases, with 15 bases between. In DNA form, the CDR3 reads TGTGCCAGCTCCCCGACAGGGGAGGGAGATACGCAGTATTTT. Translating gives CASSPTGEGDTQYF.

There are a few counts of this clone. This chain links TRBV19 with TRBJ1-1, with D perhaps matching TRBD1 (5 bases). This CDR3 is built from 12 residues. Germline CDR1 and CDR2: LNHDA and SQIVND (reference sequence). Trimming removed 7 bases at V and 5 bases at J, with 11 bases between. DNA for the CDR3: TGTGCCAGTACCAACCGGGGGACTGAAGCTTTCTTT. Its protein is CASTNRGTEAFF.

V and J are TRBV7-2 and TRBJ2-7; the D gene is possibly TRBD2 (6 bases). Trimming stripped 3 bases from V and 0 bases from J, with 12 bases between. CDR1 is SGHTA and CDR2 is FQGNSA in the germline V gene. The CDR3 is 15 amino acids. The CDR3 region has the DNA TGTGCCAGCAGCTTGGGCGGGGCTAGCTCCTACGAGCAGTACTTC. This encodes CASSLGGASSYEQYF.

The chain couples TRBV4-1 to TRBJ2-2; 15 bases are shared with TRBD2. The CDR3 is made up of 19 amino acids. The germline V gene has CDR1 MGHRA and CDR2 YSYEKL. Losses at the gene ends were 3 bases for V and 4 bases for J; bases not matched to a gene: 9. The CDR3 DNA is TGCGCCAGCAGCCACAGGACTAGCGGGAGGGCCTCTGCCACCGGGGAGCTGTTTTTT. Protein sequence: CASSHRTSGRASATGELFF.

CDR3 coding DNA: TGTGCCGCCCGGGACAGCGTAGGGCAACAAGAGACCCAGTACTTC. Translated, it gives CAARDSVGQQETQYF. The chain joins TRBV10-3 to TRBJ2-5, with 7 nucleotides matching TRBD1. The trim removed 11 bases at V and 2 bases at J, leaving 14 bases unmatched. The CDR3 loop spans 15 amino acids. The germline CDR1 and CDR2 sequences are ENHRY and SYGVKD.

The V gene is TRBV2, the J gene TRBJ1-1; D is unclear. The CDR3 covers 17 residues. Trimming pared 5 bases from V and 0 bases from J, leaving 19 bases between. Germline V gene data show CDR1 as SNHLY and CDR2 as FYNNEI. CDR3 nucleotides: TGTGCCAGCAGTCAACTTTACAACAGCATCATGAACACTGAAGCTTTCTTT. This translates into CASSQLYNSIMNTEAFF.

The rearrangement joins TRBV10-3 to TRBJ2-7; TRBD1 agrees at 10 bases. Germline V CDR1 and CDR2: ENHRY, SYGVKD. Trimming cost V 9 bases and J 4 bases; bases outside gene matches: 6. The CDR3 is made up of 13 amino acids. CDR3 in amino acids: CAIRTGGRYEQYF. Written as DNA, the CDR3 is TGTGCCATTAGGACAGGGGGAAGATACGAGCAGTACTTC.

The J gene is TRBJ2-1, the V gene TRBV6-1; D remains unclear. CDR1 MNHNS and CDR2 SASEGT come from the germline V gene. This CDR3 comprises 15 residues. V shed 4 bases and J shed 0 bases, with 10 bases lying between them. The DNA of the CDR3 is TGTGCCAGCAGTGCCACCCGGAGCTCCTACAATGAGCAGTTCTTC. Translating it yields CASSATRSSYNEQFF.

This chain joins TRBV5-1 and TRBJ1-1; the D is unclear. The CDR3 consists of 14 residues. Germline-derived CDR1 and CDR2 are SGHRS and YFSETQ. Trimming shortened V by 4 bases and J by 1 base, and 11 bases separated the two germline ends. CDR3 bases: TGCGCCAGCAGCGTGGGAGGGTCGAACACTGAAGCTTTCTTT. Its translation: CASSVGGSNTEAFF.

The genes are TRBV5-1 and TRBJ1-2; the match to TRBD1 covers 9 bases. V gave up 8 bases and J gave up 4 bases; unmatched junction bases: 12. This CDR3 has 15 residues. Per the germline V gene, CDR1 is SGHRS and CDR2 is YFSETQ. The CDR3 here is CASSTGGTAPYGYTF. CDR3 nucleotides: TGCGCCAGTAGTACAGGGGGCACGGCGCCCTATGGCTACACCTTC.

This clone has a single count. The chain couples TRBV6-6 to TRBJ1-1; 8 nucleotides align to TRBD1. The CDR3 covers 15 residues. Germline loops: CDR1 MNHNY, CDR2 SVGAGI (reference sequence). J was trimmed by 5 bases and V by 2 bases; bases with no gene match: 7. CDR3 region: CASSYGQGLLTEAFF. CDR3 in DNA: TGTGCCAGCAGTTACGGACAGGGCCTCCTGACTGAAGCTTTCTTT.

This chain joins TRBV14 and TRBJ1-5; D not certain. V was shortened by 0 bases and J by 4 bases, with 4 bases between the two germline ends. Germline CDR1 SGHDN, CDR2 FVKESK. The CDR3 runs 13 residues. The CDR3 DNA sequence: TGTGCCAGCAGCCAAGACGAAAATCAGCCCCAGCATTTT. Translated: CASSQDENQPQHF.

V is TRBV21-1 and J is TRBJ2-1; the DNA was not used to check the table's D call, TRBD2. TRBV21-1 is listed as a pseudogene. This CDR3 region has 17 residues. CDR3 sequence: CASSKGTSGRVYNEQFF. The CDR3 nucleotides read TGTGCCAGCAGCAAAGGAACTAGCGGGAGGGTCTACAATGAGCAGTTCTTC.

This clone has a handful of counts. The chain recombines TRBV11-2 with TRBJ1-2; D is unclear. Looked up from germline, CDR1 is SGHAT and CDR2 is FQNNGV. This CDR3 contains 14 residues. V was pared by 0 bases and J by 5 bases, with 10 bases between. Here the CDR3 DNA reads TGTGCCAGCAGCTTAGAGTTCGCTGGGTATGGCTACACCTTC. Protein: CASSLEFAGYGYTF.

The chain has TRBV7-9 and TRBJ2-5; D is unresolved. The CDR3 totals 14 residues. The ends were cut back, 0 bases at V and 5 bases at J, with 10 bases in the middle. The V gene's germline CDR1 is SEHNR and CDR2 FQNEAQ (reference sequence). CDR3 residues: CASSLANSRETQYF. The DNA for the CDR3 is TGTGCCAGCAGCTTAGCGAACTCCCGCGAGACCCAGTACTTC.

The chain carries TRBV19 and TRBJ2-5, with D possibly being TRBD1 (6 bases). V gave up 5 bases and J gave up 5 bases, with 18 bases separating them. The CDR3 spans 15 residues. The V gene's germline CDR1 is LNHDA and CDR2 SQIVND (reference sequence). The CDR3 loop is CASSFTLYRVETQYF. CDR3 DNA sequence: TGTGCCAGTAGTTTCACCCTTTACAGGGTGGAGACCCAGTACTTC. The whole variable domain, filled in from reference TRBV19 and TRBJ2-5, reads DGGITQSPKYLFRKEGQNVTLSCEQNLNHDAMYWYRQDPGQGLRLIYYSQIVNDFQKGDIAEGYSVSREKKESFPLTVTSAQKNPTAFYLCASSFTLYRVETQYFGPGTRLLVL.

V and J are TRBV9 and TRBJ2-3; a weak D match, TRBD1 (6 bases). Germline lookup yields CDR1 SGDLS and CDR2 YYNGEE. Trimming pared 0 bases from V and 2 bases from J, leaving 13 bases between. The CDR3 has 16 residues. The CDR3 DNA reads TGTGCCAGCAGCGTAGGGGTGGGGGCCAACACAGATACGCAGTATTTT. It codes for CASSVGVGANTDTQYF.

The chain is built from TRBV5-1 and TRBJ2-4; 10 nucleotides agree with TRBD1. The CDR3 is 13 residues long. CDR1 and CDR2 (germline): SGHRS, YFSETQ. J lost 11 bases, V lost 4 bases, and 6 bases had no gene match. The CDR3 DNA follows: TGCGCCAGCAGCACAACAGACAGGGGGCTTCAGTACTTC. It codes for CASSTTDRGLQYF.